Below, 2 T cell receptor beta chains from the same sample are listed, as sequenced in a study of CD8 T cells in Susac syndrome. Reverse transcription of about 0.5 to 1 ug RNA was carried out with random hexamers. Each CDR3 protein gets one entry after TCRdb re-called the immunoSEQ multiplex PCR reads with MiXCR. The sample records around 200,000 distinct CDR3 sequences, around 95% being singletons. The sample taken for sequencing was CD4+ T cells from PBMCs. All receptors come from a human donor with multiple sclerosis.

J is TRBJ1-5 and V is TRBV23-1, with D hard to call. TRBV23-1 is filed as an ORF, its function uncertain. Trimming cost V 3 bases and J 0 bases, with 15 bases left between them. This CDR3 region has 17 residues. The CDR3 nucleotides are TGCGCCAGCAGTCACCCCCCCACGGAGTATAGCAATCAGCCCCAGCATTTT. Translating it yields CASSHPPTEYSNQPQHF.

The J gene is TRBJ1-2, the V gene TRBV9; D not resolved. The CDR3 is 12 amino acids. Germline V gives CDR1 SGDLS, CDR2 YYNGEE. Trimming removed 4 bases from V and 8 bases from J, with 12 bases in between. As DNA, the CDR3 is TGTGCCAGCAGCTCAACCCCCGGCGGCTACACCTTC. This sequence encodes CASSSTPGGYTF. Full variable domain (outside the CDR3, taken from reference TRBV9 and TRBJ1-2): DSGVTQTPKHLITATGQRVTLRCSPRSGDLSVYWYQQSLDQGLQFLIQYYNGEERAKGNILERFSAQQFPDLHSELNLSSLELGDSALYFCASSSTPGGYTFGSGTRLTVV.